This entry concerns a single T cell receptor (beta chain). Its antigen is undetermined. The data were taken from a study of somatic mutations in cytotoxic T cells in rheumatoid arthritis. At the level of the study: Flow-sorting brought some V beta antibody-stained T-cell populations to nearly 100% purity, V beta1+ cells sequenced for TCRB among them. The study, taken as a whole, reports: Of around 60 patients, 7 to 9 had a largest CD8+ clone that exceeded 20% of CD8+ cells. The targets (antigens) of the expanded CD8+ clones were not known.

Libraries were prepared by immunoSEQ multiplex PCR; TCRdb keeps only in-frame clonotypes and omits some of them. The sample shows about 19,000 clones, less than 90% of them seen only once. The sequence came from a man in his forties in good health. The material sequenced was CD8+ T cells sorted from blood.

The CDR3 region has the DNA TGTGCCAGCAGCCCCCCAGGGGGCGATCCCACAGATACGCAGTATTTT. Protein: CASSPPGGDPTDTQYF. The chain combines TRBV4-2 with TRBJ2-3; 8 positions agree with TRBD1. V was clipped by 4 bases and J by 2 bases; unmatched bases: 8. Germline CDR1 and CDR2: LGHNA and YNFKEQ. There are 16 residues in the CDR3.